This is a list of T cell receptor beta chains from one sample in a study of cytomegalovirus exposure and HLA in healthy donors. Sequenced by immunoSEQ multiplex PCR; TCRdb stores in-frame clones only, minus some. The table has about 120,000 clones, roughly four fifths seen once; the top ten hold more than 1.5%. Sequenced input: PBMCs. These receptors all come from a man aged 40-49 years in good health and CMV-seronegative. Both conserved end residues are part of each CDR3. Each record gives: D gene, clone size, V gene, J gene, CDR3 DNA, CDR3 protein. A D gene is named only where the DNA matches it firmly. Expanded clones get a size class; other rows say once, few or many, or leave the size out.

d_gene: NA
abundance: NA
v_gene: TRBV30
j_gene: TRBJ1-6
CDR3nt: TGTGCCTGCACAGACGGGAATAATTCACCCCTCCACTTT
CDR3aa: CACTDGNNSPLHF

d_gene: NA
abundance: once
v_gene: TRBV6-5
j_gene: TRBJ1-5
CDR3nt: TGTGCCAGCAGTTATTCTAGCAGTCTCAATCAGCCCCAGCATTTT
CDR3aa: CASSYSSSLNQPQHF

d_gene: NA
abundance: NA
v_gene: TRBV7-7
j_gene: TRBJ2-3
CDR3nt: TGTGCTAGCAGCTTAGAACTAACCACAGATACGCAGTATTTT
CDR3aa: CASSLELTTDTQYF

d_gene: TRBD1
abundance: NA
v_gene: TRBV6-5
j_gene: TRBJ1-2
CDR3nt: TGTGCCAGCAGCCCCAGACAGGGTCGGAGCTACACCTTC
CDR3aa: CASSPRQGRSYTF

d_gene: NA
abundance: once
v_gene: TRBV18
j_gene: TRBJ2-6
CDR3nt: TGTGCCAGCTCACCATGGACGAAACGACAGGCCAGCGGGGCCAACGGCCTGACTTTC
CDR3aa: CASSPWTKRQASGANGLTF

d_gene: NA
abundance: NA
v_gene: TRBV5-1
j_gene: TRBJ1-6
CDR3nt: TGCGCCAGCAGCTTGAGGCCTTCGGAGGAGTCACCCCTCCACTTT
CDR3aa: CASSLRPSEESPLHF

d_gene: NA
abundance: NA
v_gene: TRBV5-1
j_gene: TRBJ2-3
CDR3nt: TGCGCCAGCAGCCCTCTCGGATCTTCGGGAGATACGCAGTATTTT
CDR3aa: CASSPLGSSGDTQYF

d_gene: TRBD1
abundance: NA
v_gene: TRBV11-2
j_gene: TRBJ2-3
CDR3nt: TGTGCCATCTCCAGGGGGCGAACAGATACGCAGTATTTT
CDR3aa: CAISRGRTDTQYF

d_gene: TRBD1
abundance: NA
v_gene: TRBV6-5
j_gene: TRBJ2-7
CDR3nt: TGTGCCAGCAGAAGGACAGGTTCTCCCTACGAGCAGTACTTC
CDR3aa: CASRRTGSPYEQYF

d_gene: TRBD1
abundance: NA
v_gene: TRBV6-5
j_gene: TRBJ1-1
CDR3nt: TGTGCCAGCAGTTTAGACAGGGGGACTGAAGCTTTCTTT
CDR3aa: CASSLDRGTEAFF

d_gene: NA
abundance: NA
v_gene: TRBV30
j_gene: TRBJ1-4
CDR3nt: TGTGCCTGTATAGTAACTAATGAAAAACTGTTTTTT
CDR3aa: CACIVTNEKLFF

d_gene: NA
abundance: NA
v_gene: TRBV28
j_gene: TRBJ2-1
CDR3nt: TGTGCCAGCAGGATGTGGGGCTCACCTGCCTACAATGAGCAGTTCTTC
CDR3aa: CASRMWGSPAYNEQFF

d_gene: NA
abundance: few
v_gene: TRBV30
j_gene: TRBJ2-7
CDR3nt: TGTGCCTGCAATTCGCCGCTAGCGAGCTCCTACGAGCAGTACTTC
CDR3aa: CACNSPLASSYEQYF

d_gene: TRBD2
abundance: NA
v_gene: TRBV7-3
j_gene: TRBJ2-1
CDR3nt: TGTGCCAGCAGCTTTAGTAGCGGGAGCGATGAGCAGTTCTTC
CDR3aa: CASSFSSGSDEQFF

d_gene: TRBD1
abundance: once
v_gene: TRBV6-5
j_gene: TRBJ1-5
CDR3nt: TGTGCCAGCAGGACAGGGGGACTCAATCAGCCCCAGCATTTT
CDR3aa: CASRTGGLNQPQHF

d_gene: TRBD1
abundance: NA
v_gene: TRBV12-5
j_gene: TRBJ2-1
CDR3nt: TGTGCTAGTGGTTTGAGCGACAGGGGGCGTTTCTACAATGAGCAGTTCTTC
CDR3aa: CASGLSDRGRFYNEQFF

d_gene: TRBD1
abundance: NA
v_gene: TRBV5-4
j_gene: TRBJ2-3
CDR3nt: TGTGCCAGCAGCAGGGACAGGCGGGTCACAGATACGCAGTATTTT
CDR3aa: CASSRDRRVTDTQYF

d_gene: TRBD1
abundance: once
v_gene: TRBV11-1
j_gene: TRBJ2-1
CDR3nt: TGTGCCAGCAGCAACCGACAGGGGGTCTACAATGAGCAGTTCTTC
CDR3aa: CASSNRQGVYNEQFF

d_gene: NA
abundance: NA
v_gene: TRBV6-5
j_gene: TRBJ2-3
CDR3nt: TGTGCCAGCAGTTACTCCCGGGGGGCCACAGATACGCAGTATTTT
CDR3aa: CASSYSRGATDTQYF

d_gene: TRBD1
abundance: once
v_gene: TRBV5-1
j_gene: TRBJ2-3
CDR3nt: TGCGCCAGCAGCTTCGGGACAGGGATTACGGATACGCAGTATTTT
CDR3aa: CASSFGTGITDTQYF

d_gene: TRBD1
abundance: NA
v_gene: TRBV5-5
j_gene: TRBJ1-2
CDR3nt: TGTGCCAGCAGCATAAAACAGGGGCGAGATAACTATGGCTACACCTTC
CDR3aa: CASSIKQGRDNYGYTF

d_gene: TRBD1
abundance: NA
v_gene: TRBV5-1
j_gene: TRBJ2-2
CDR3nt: TGCGCCAGCAGCTTGGACAGGGGGCCCGGGGAGCTGTTTTTT
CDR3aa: CASSLDRGPGELFF

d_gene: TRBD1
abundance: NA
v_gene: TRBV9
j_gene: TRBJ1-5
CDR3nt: TGTGCCAGCGGCGCCGGGACAGGGGCCGTGGTGGGGCCCCAGCATTTT
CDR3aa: CASGAGTGAVVGPQHF

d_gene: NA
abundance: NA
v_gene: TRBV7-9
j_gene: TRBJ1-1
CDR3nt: TGTGCCAGCAGCCCTTCAGGCATCCGGGGTACTGAAGCTTTCTTT
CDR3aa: CASSPSGIRGTEAFF

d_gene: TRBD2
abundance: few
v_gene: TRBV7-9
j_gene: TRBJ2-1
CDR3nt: TGTGCCAGCAGCCCGCCCTTTACTAGCGGGAGGGAGAATGAGCAGTTCTTC
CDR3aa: CASSPPFTSGRENEQFF

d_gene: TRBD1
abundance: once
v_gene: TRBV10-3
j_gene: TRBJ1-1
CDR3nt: TGTGCCATCAGTGCCGGGACAGGGTCCGGCACTGAAGCTTTCTTT
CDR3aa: CAISAGTGSGTEAFF

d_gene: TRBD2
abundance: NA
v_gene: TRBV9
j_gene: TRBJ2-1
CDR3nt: TGTGCCAGCAGCGACCGACTAGCGGGAGGGCCTGGTCCCATCTACAATGAGCAGTTCTTC
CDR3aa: CASSDRLAGGPGPIYNEQFF

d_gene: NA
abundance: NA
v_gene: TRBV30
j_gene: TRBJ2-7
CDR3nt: TGTGCCTGGGGCGGAGCAGGGATCGTCTACGAGCGGTACTTC
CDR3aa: CAWGGAGIVYERYF

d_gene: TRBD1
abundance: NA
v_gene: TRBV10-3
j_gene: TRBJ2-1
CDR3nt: TGTGCCACGACAGGGAACGGGTTTAATGAGCAGTTCTTC
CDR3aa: CATTGNGFNEQFF

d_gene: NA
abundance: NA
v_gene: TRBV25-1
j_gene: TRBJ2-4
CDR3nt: TGTGCCAGCAGTACCTCAGGAATCAAAAACAGTCAGTACTTC
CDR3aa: CASSTSGIKNSQYF

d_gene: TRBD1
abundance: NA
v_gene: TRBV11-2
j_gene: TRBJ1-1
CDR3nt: TGTGCCAGCAGCCTGGACAGGGTAGGCACTGAAGCTTTCTTT
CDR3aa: CASSLDRVGTEAFF

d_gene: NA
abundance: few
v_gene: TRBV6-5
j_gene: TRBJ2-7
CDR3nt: TGTGCCAGCAGTTCCCCTAAGGGGGACGAGCAGTACTTC
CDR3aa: CASSSPKGDEQYF

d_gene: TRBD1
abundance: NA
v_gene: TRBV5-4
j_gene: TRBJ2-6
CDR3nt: TGTGCCAGCAGCAGGGACAGAACTGGGGCCAACGTCCTGACTTTC
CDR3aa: CASSRDRTGANVLTF

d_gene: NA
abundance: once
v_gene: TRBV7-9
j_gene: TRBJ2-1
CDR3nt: TGTGCCAGCAGCTTAGATAGTTGGCGGGGAAACAATGAGCAGTTCTTC
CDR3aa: CASSLDSWRGNNEQFF

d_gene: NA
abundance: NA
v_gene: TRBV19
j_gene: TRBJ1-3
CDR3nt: TGTGCCAGTAGTCTACAGGGATTTTCAGGAAACACCATATATTTT
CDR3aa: CASSLQGFSGNTIYF

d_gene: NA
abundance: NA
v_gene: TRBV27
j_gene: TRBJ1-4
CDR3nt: TGTGCCAGCAGTCCACAGGCAACTAATGAAAAACTGTTTTTT
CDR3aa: CASSPQATNEKLFF

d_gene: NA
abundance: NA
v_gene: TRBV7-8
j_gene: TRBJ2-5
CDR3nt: TGTGCCAGCAGCTTATCGACTTTGCGAGAGACCCAGTACTTC
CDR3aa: CASSLSTLRETQYF

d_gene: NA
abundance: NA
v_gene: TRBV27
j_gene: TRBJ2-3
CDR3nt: TGTGCCAGCAGTTTAGCAGGGGCCACCAGCACAGATACGCAGTATTTT
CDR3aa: CASSLAGATSTDTQYF

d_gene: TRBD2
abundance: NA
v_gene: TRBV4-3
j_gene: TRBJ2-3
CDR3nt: TGCGCCAGCAGCCAAGTTGGGACTAGCGGGACTCTTGCGCAGTATTTT
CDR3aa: CASSQVGTSGTLAQYF

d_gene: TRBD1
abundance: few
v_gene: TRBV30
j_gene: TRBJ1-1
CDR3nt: TGTGCCTGGAGTGCCTGGGACAGGGGGCACACTGAAGCTTTCTTT
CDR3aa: CAWSAWDRGHTEAFF